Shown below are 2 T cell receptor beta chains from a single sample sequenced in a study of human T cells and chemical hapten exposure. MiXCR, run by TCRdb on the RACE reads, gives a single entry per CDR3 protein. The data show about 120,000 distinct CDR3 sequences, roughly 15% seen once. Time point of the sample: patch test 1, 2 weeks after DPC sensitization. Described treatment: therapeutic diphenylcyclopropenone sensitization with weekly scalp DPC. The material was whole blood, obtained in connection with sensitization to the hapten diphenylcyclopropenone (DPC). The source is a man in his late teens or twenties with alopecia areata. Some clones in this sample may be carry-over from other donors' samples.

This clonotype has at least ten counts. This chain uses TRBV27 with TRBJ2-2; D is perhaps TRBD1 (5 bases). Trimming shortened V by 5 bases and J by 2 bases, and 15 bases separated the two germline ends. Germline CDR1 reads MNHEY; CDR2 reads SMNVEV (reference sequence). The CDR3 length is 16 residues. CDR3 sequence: CASSLHWTPNTGELFF. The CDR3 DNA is TGTGCCAGCAGTCTCCATTGGACACCAAACACCGGGGAGCTGTTTTTT.

In DNA form, the CDR3 reads TGCGCCAGCAGCCAAGTCAAATCACAGGGGCTAGAGACCCAGTACTTC. The encoded protein is CASSQVKSQGLETQYF. This chain connects TRBV4-1 to TRBJ2-5; 7 nucleotides line up with TRBD1. The ends lost 1 base at V and 4 bases at J; junction bases unmatched: 9. CDR1 is MGHRA and CDR2 is YSYEKL in the germline V gene. The CDR3 is 16 residues long.